The present entry profiles one T cell receptor beta chain with its context. In the source study's methods: How many nucleated cells were present was estimated from reference gene primer amplification. The protocol was immunoSEQ multiplex PCR, while the TCRdb copy is restricted to in-frame clones and leaves out a portion. V and J calls and clone size are as listed in that table; D and trimming were resolved from the DNA. The sample records a few hundred thousand clones, about three quarters being singletons. The data stem from a study of blood T cell repertoires in COVID-19. Overall study: The United States, Italy and Spain supplied acute and convalescent COVID-19 samples. From T cells, B-cell-depleted T cells, or PBMCs came the material, which was cDNA or gDNA.

The CDR3 is 15 amino acids. Trimming stripped 4 bases from V and 4 bases from J, with 19 bases between. The germline gives CDR1 GTSNPN, CDR2 SVGIG (reference sequence). The sequencing input was peripheral blood. V usage is TRBV30 and J usage is TRBJ1-1, with D hard to call. This clonotype originated in a woman aged 70-85 years with acute or convalescent COVID-19. CDR3 nucleotide sequence: TGTGCCTGGAATAAGAAAGGGCGGGGTGCCACTGAAGCTTTCTTT. Protein product: CAWNKKGRGATEAFF.